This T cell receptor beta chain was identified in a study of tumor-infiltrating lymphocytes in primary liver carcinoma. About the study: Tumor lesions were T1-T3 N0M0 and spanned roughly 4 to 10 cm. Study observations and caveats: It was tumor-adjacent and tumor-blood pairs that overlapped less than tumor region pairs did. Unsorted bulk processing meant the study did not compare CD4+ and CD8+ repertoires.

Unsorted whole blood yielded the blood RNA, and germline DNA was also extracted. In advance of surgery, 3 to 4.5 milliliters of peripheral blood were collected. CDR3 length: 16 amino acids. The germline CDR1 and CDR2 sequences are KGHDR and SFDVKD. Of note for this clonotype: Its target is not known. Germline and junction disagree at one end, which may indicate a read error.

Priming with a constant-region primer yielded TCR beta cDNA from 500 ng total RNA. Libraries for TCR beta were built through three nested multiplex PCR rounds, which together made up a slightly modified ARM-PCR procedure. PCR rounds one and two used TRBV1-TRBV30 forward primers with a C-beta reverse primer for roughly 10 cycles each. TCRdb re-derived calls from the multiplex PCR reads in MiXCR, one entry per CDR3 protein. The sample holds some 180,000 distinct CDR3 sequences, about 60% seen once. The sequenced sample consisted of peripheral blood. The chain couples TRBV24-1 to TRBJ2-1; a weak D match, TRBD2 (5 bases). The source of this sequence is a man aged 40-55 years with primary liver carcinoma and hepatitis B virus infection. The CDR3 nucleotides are TGTGTCACCAGTGAGCCCCGAACCGGAGGCGTTAATGAGCAGTTCTTC. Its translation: CVTSEPRTGGVNEQFF.